This T cell receptor (beta chain) was observed in a study of beta chain features in type 1 diabetes. Of the isolated RNA, all was reverse transcribed, and so the sequenced material was expressed TCRB transcripts. Assay used: immunoSEQ multiplex PCR; TCRdb lists only in-frame clones, some missing. The sample lists 900,000 or so clones, roughly a sixth occurring once. General study results and limits: When Type 1 diabetes patients were examined, their TCRB CDR3s proved moderately but significantly shorter in all four CD4+ subsets. Any PCR bias toward short templates would affect both groups alike.

This clone turned up a few times. Its cognate antigen is unknown. V gave up 3 bases and J gave up 11 bases, with 18 bases separating them. The CDR3 is made up of 14 amino acids. CDR1 is MDHEN, CDR2 SYDVKM, per germline. The chain combines TRBV28 with TRBJ2-3; a possible D gene is TRBD1 (6 bases). The sequenced sample consisted of naive CD4+ T cells from blood. The receptor was derived from a woman aged 18-29 years in good health. CDR3 in amino acids: CASSFGNPPGQQYF. The CDR3 DNA sequence: TGTGCCAGCAGTTTTGGAAACCCGCCGGGACAGCAGTATTTT. The full variable domain, rest sourced from reference TRBV28 and TRBJ2-3, is DVKVTQSSRYLVKRTGEKVFLECVQDMDHENMFWYRQDPGLGLRLIYFSYDVKMKEKGDIPEGYSVSREKKERFSLILESASTNQTSMYLCASSFGNPPGQQYFGPGTRLTVL.